The 28 T cell receptor beta chains below were found in one sample sequenced in a study of T cell responses to AZD1222 COVID-19 vaccine. Only in-frame clones appear in the TCRdb table, and some are missing; sequencing was by immunoSEQ multiplex PCR. The sample has 150,000 to 200,000 clones, 87% seen once. The sequencing here drew on peripheral blood, taken on day 0 of AZD1222 vaccination. The source is an adult in good health.

The V call is TRBV19, the J call TRBJ2-3; 9 nucleotides align to TRBD1. The germline V gene encodes CDR1 LNHDA and CDR2 SQIVND (reference sequence). The CDR3 is 15 amino acids. V shed 7 bases and J 4 bases; nucleotides not matched to a gene: 9. The CDR3 reads CASTSWGQGPDTQYF. DNA for the CDR3: TGTGCCAGTACTTCGTGGGGACAGGGACCAGATACGCAGTATTTT.

The gene calls are TRBV6-1 and TRBJ1-3; D is perhaps TRBD1 (5 bases). With 0 bases removed from V and 1 base from J, the gap between germline ends came to 10 bases. There are 16 residues in the CDR3. Looked up from germline, CDR1 is MNHNS and CDR2 is SASEGT. The CDR3 spells CASSEALRGSGNTIYF. The DNA for the CDR3 is TGTGCCAGCAGTGAAGCGCTTCGGGGGTCTGGAAACACCATATATTTT.

A few counts support this clone. V gene TRBV4-1 combines with J gene TRBJ2-3; D is undetermined. CDR3 size: 14 residues. The germline V gene encodes CDR1 MGHRA and CDR2 YSYEKL. V lost 2 bases and J lost 5, with 11 bases in between. This chain's CDR3 is CASSQPMEGDTQYF. In DNA, the CDR3 is TGCGCCAGCAGCCAACCTATGGAAGGAGATACGCAGTATTTT.

This chain connects TRBV27 to TRBJ1-3; no definite D call. Germline V gene data show CDR1 as MNHEY and CDR2 as SMNVEV (reference sequence). The V end lost 6 bases, the J end lost 1 base, and 10 bases lay between the germline ends. This CDR3 comprises 14 residues. The CDR3 bases are TGTGCCAGCAGCCGTGCTGGGTCTGGAAACACCATATATTTT. This translates into CASSRAGSGNTIYF.

The V gene is TRBV5-4, the J gene TRBJ2-3; the match to TRBD1 covers 11 bases. Per germline, CDR1 SGHNT and CDR2 YYREEE (reference sequence). The junction had 3 bases not matched to a gene; V was cut back by 4 bases and J by 2 bases. The CDR3 runs to 15 residues. The CDR3 coding sequence is TGTGCCAGCAGCATCGGACAGGGGGCCACAGATACGCAGTATTTT. It encodes CASSIGQGATDTQYF.

This chain connects TRBV6-5 to TRBJ1-2; D possibly corresponds to TRBD1 (6 bases). Trimming removed 9 bases at V and 2 bases at J, with 19 bases between. The CDR3 length is 15 residues. In germline, CDR1 is MNHEY, CDR2 SVGAGI. CDR3 amino acids: CASNPGGTLNYGYTF. The CDR3 nucleotides are TGTGCCAGTAACCCTGGGGGGACATTGAACTATGGCTACACCTTC.

This sequence joins TRBV5-1 and TRBJ1-6; D ambiguous. The CDR3 has 14 residues. Trimming took off 2 bases at V and 3 bases at J, with 6 bases between the two ends. From germline, CDR1 is SGHRS and CDR2 YFSETQ. The CDR3 nucleotides are TGCGCCAGCAGCTTAGGGCTCTATAATTCACCCCTCCACTTT. This gives the protein CASSLGLYNSPLHF.

The CDR3 DNA reads TGCGCCAGCAGCCTCCATCTGATAGCGGGAGTGAAATACAATGAGCAGTTCTTC. Protein product: CASSLHLIAGVKYNEQFF. V and J are TRBV5-1 and TRBJ2-1, with 9 bases identical to TRBD2. This CDR3 spans 18 amino acids. Per the germline V gene, CDR1 is SGHRS and CDR2 is YFSETQ. J was trimmed by 4 bases and V by 4 bases; bases with no gene match: 15. Supplemented by reference TRBV5-1 and TRBJ2-1, the full variable domain reads KAGVTQTPRYLIKTRGQQVTLSCSPISGHRSVSWYQQTPGQGLQFLFEYFSETQRNKGNFPGRFSGRQFSNSRSEMNVSTLELGDSALYLCASSLHLIAGVKYNEQFFGPGTRLTVL.

The genes are TRBV19 and TRBJ2-7; 7 nucleotides agree with TRBD2. The CDR3 is 15 amino acids. Germline trimming cut 3 bases from V and 0 bases from J; bases unmatched to any gene: 5. Germline values: CDR1 LNHDA, CDR2 SQIVND (reference sequence). The DNA for the CDR3 is TGTGCCAGTAGTATTGTCGGGGGGAGCTCCTACGAGCAGTACTTC. It specifies CASSIVGGSSYEQYF.

The V and J genes are TRBV28 and TRBJ1-3; tentative D call: TRBD1 (5 bases). Germline V gene sequence: CDR1 MDHEN, CDR2 SYDVKM. The CDR3 has 16 amino acids. Trimming left V 1 base short and J 4 bases short, with 14 bases between. The CDR3 here is CASSLFMGVSGNTIYF. Written as DNA, the CDR3 is TGTGCCAGCAGTTTATTTATGGGGGTCTCAGGAAACACCATATATTTT.

This chain connects TRBV2 to TRBJ1-4, with unresolved D. CDR3 length equals 15 residues. The germline V and J ends were trimmed by 8 bases and 4 bases, with 17 bases remaining between them. Germline CDR1 and CDR2: SNHLY and FYNNEI. The CDR3 nucleotides read TGTGCCAGCTCCCCACATAACACGGGTAATGAAAAACTGTTTTTT. Translation gives CASSPHNTGNEKLFF.

The chain carries TRBV2 and TRBJ2-1; perhaps D is TRBD1 or TRBD2 (5 bases each). The CDR3 length is 12 residues. Germline V lookup: CDR1 SNHLY, CDR2 FYNNEI. V dropped 4 bases and J dropped 8 bases, with 9 bases sitting between them. In nucleotides, the CDR3 is TGTGCCAGCAGTGGGGACGGGCATGAGCAGTTCTTC. Protein: CASSGDGHEQFF.

This clone was observed once. This chain joins TRBV7-2 and TRBJ1-6; tentative D call: TRBD1 (5 bases). This CDR3 comprises 15 residues. The V and J ends lost 8 bases and 6 bases respectively, with 17 bases between them. The germline CDR1 and CDR2 sequences are SGHTA and FQGNSA. CDR3 in amino acids: CASQGQGRSNSPLHF. The DNA for the CDR3 is TGTGCCAGCCAAGGGCAGGGCCGTTCTAATTCACCCCTCCACTTT.

V and J are TRBV28 and TRBJ2-7, with TRBD1 matching 8 bases. This CDR3 is built from 15 residues. Germline V gives CDR1 MDHEN, CDR2 SYDVKM. The V segment lost 4 bases and the J segment 3 bases; nucleotides outside the gene matches: 8. CDR3 nucleotides: TGTGCCAGCAGTTCAGGGGGCGGGGCTTTCTACGAGCAGTACTTC. Its protein is CASSSGGGAFYEQYF.

The rearrangement links TRBV28 to TRBJ2-7, with a tentative D call TRBD1 (5 bases). The CDR3 spans 15 residues. The germline gives CDR1 MDHEN, CDR2 SYDVKM. Trimming pared 5 bases from V and 3 bases from J, leaving 17 bases between. The CDR3 DNA sequence: TGTGCCAGCAGTCCCATAGGCGGACAATTCTACGAGCAGTACTTC. It encodes CASSPIGGQFYEQYF.

This clone has a handful of counts. The chain couples TRBV21-1 to TRBJ2-7. TRBV21-1 counts as a pseudogene. This CDR3 region has 16 residues. CDR3 sequence: CASSQRRLRWVYEQYF. The CDR3 nucleotides read TGTGCCAGCAGCCAAAGACGGCTCCGGTGGGTTTACGAGCAGTACTTC.

This chain links TRBV11-3 with TRBJ1-1; perhaps TRBD1 as D (6 bases). Looked up from germline, CDR1 is SGHNT and CDR2 is YENEEA. Trimming stripped 1 base from V and 0 bases from J, with 12 bases between. There are 16 residues in the CDR3. CDR3 sequence (DNA): TGTGCCAGCAGCTTAGCACAGGGCAAAATGAACACTGAAGCTTTCTTT. This sequence encodes CASSLAQGKMNTEAFF.

This chain connects TRBV7-6 to TRBJ2-7; D is possibly TRBD2 (6 bases). From germline, CDR1 is SGHVS and CDR2 FNYEAQ. The V gene lost 4 bases and the J gene lost 4 bases, with 17 bases spanning the gap. This CDR3 is 15 amino acids long. CDR3 DNA sequence: TGTGCCAGCAGCTCAACCCCAGGGAGGTGGTACGAGCAGTACTTC. This sequence encodes CASSSTPGRWYEQYF.

This clone was seen just once. The chain combines TRBV19 with TRBJ2-5; D perhaps matches TRBD1 (7 bases). Germline-derived CDR1 and CDR2 are LNHDA and SQIVND (reference sequence). This CDR3 is 16 amino acids long. The V gene lost 1 base and the J gene lost 2 bases, with 14 bases spanning the gap. The CDR3 DNA is TGTGCCAGTAGTATAGCCCAGGGGGGATCTCAAGAGACCCAGTACTTC. Its protein is CASSIAQGGSQETQYF.

The chain combines TRBV7-3 with TRBJ2-3; 10 positions match TRBD2. The CDR3 is 12 residues long. Germline loops: CDR1 SGHTA, CDR2 FQGTGA. The V segment lost 6 bases and the J segment 9 bases; nucleotides outside the gene matches: 3. The CDR3: CASSGLAETQYF. The CDR3 DNA sequence: TGTGCCAGCAGTGGACTAGCGGAGACGCAGTATTTT.

This chain uses TRBV2 with TRBJ2-3; D uncertain. This CDR3 has 15 residues. Germline CDR1 reads SNHLY; CDR2 reads FYNNEI. The ends were cut back, 6 bases at V and 2 bases at J, with 15 bases in the middle. The CDR3 here is CASSLRVTATDTQYF. CDR3 nucleotides: TGTGCCAGCAGCCTAAGGGTCACAGCCACAGATACGCAGTATTTT. Looking up the rest from reference TRBV2 and TRBJ2-3 gives the full variable domain: EPEVTQTPSHQVTQMGQEVILRCVPISNHLYFYWYRQILGQKVEFLVSFYNNEISEKSEIFDDQFSVERPDGSNFTLKIRSTKLEDSAMYFCASSLRVTATDTQYFGPGTRLTVL.

The rearrangement links TRBV28 to TRBJ2-7; TRBD2 matches at 7 bases. The junction had 7 bases not matched to a gene; V was cut back by 2 bases and J by 3 bases. The CDR3 loop spans 15 amino acids. Germline V gives CDR1 MDHEN, CDR2 SYDVKM. CDR3 DNA sequence: TGTGCCAGCAGTTTAGGGGGGGGTGATGTCTACGAGCAGTACTTC. It codes for CASSLGGGDVYEQYF.

This clone appeared a few times. The rearrangement uses TRBV28 and TRBJ1-5, with D maybe TRBD1 (5 bases). The CDR3 sequence is 15 residues long. Germline assignment: CDR1 MDHEN and CDR2 SYDVKM. V lost 2 bases and J lost 0, with 8 bases in between. CDR3 protein: CASSLGGNSNQPQHF. The CDR3 bases are TGTGCCAGCAGTTTAGGGGGGAATAGCAATCAGCCCCAGCATTTT.

The chain has TRBV19 and TRBJ2-1; TRBD2 is a possible D gene (5 bases). There are 13 residues in the CDR3. Looked up from germline, CDR1 is LNHDA and CDR2 is SQIVND (reference sequence). The V gene lost 3 bases and the J gene lost 2 bases, with 5 bases spanning the gap. This CDR3 is CASSIGTYNEQFF. The CDR3 DNA follows: TGTGCCAGTAGTATCGGGACCTACAATGAGCAGTTCTTC.

The V gene is TRBV18, the J gene TRBJ2-2, with unresolved D. The V end was cut by 3 bases, the J end by 8 bases, with 10 bases between. The V gene's germline CDR1 is KGHSH and CDR2 LQKENI. The CDR3 consists of 13 residues. CDR3 DNA sequence: TGTGCCAGCTCACCCCTTGAACGAGGGGAGCTGTTTTTT. Protein sequence: CASSPLERGELFF. The full variable domain, in which reference TRBV18 and TRBJ2-2 provide the parts outside the CDR3, is NAGVMQNPRHLVRRRGQEARLRCSPMKGHSHVYWYRQLPEEGLKFMVYLQKENIIDESGMPKERFSAEFPKEGPSILRIQQVVRGDSAAYFCASSPLERGELFFGEGSRLTVL.

The chain combines TRBV27 with TRBJ2-1; D remains unclear. CDR1 MNHEY and CDR2 SMNVEV come from the germline V gene (reference sequence). There are 14 residues in the CDR3. Trimming removed 1 base at V and 8 bases at J, with 12 bases between. Here the CDR3 reads CASSLFPSSDEQFF. Here the CDR3 DNA reads TGTGCCAGCAGTTTATTCCCTAGTAGTGATGAGCAGTTCTTC.

This rearrangement joins TRBV5-4 to TRBJ2-7, with TRBD1 matching 7 bases. V shed 4 bases and J 5 bases; nucleotides not matched to a gene: 12. Germline V gene data show CDR1 as SGHNT and CDR2 as YYREEE (reference sequence). The CDR3 totals 15 residues. CDR3 sequence (DNA): TGTGCCAGCAGCCCCGGGACAGTCCAACGCAACGAGCAGTACTTC. This codes for CASSPGTVQRNEQYF.

The chain joins TRBV5-1 to TRBJ2-2; possible D gene TRBD2, 6 bases. V lost 7 bases to trimming and J lost 5 bases, with 18 bases between them. Germline V CDR1 and CDR2: SGHRS, YFSETQ. This CDR3 region has 15 residues. The CDR3: CASRTGDVVTGELFF. For the CDR3, the DNA is TGCGCCAGCCGAACGGGAGACGTAGTAACCGGGGAGCTGTTTTTT.